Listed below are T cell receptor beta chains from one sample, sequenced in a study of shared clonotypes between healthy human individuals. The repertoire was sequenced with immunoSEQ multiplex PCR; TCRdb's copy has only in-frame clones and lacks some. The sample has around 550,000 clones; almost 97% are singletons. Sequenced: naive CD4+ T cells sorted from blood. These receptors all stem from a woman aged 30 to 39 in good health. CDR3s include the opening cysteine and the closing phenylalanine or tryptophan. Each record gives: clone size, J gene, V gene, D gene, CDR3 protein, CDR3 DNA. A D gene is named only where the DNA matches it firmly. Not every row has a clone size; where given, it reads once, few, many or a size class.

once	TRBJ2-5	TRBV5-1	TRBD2	CASSLMLGGSQETQYF	TGCGCCAGCAGCTTGATGCTCGGGGGGAGCCAAGAGACCCAGTACTTC
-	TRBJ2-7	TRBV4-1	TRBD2	CASSSTSAPKSYEQYF	TGCGCCAGCAGCTCCACTAGCGCCCCAAAAAGCTACGAGCAGTACTTC
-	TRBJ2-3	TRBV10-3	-	CAISESEHFATQYF	TGTGCCATCAGTGAGTCAGAACATTTCGCCACGCAGTATTTT
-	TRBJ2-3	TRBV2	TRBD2	CASSPTERDPDTQYF	TGTGCCAGCAGCCCGACGGAGCGGGACCCAGATACGCAGTATTTT
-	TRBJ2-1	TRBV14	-	CASSQGLSSNEQFF	TGTGCCAGCAGCCAAGGCTTGAGCAGCAATGAGCAGTTCTTC
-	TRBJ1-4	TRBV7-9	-	CASSYEGIRELFF	TGTGCCAGCAGCTATGAGGGGATTAGGGAACTGTTTTTT
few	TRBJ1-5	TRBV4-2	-	CASSQGRVSNQPQHF	TGTGCCAGCAGCCAAGGGAGGGTTAGCAATCAGCCCCAGCATTTT
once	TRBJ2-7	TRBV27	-	CASTPMGARSFYEQYF	TGTGCCAGCACCCCCATGGGGGCTAGGAGTTTCTACGAGCAGTACTTC
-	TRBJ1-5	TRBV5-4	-	CASSFGRDQPQHF	TGTGCCAGCAGCTTCGGCAGAGACCAGCCCCAGCATTTT
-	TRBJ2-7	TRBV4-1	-	CASSQDRWYEQYF	TGCGCCAGCAGCCAAGATCGTTGGTACGAGCAGTACTTC
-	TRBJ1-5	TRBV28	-	CASSLSGVVQPQHF	TGTGCCAGCAGTTTATCAGGGGTGGTCCAGCCCCAGCATTTT
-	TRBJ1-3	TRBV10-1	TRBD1	CASGGDRAGNTIYF	TGCGCCAGTGGGGGGGACAGGGCTGGAAACACCATATATTTT
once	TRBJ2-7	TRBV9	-	CASSAPPDYEQYF	TGTGCCAGCAGCGCACCCCCGGACTACGAGCAGTACTTC
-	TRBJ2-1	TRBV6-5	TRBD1	CASSYRDRVYNEQFF	TGTGCCAGCAGTTACCGGGACAGGGTATACAATGAGCAGTTCTTC
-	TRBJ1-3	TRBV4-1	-	CASSQDLGRTFSGNTIYF	TGCGCCAGCAGCCAAGATCTTGGACGGACTTTCTCTGGAAACACCATATATTTT
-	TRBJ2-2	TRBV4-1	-	CASSQDGELFF	TGCGCCAGCAGCCAAGACGGGGAGCTGTTTTTT
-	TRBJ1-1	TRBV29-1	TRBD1	CSVEAGGGGTEAFF	TGCAGCGTTGAAGCAGGGGGAGGTGGCACTGAAGCTTTCTTT
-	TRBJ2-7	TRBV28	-	CASCMGATLHYEQYF	TGTGCCAGCTGTATGGGGGCGACACTTCACTACGAGCAGTACTTC
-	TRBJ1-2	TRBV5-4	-	CASSSQQGARPNGYTF	TGTGCCAGCAGCTCCCAACAGGGCGCGAGGCCGAATGGCTACACCTTC
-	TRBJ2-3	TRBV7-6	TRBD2	CASSLVPLSGRSTDTQYF	TGTGCCAGCAGCTTAGTCCCCCTTAGCGGGAGGAGCACAGATACGCAGTATTTT
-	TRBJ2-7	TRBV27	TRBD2	CATRTSGRQYEQYF	TGTGCCACTCGGACTAGCGGGAGGCAATACGAGCAGTACTTC
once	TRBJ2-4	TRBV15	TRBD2	CATSRDRGLAPLGAKNIQYF	TGTGCCACCAGCAGAGATCGCGGACTAGCCCCCTTGGGGGCCAAAAACATTCAGTACTTC
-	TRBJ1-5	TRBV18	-	CASSPGRGGNQPQHF	TGTGCCAGCTCACCGGGGAGAGGGGGCAATCAGCCCCAGCATTTT
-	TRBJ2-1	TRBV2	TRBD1	CASSEIGQGVSNEQFF	TGTGCCAGCAGTGAAATAGGACAGGGGGTATCAAATGAGCAGTTCTTC
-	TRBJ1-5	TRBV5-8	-	CASSLVLAVTSNQPQHF	TGTGCCAGCAGCTTGGTTTTGGCAGTCACTAGCAATCAGCCCCAGCATTTT
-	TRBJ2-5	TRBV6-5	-	CASSLGTPQETQYF	TGTGCCAGCAGCCTTGGAACACCCCAAGAGACCCAGTACTTC
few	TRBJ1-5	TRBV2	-	CASSEAGSGQPQHF	TGTGCCAGCAGTGAAGCAGGGTCAGGTCAGCCCCAGCATTTT
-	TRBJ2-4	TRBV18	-	CASSLPGQMNIQYF	TGTGCCAGCTCACTCCCGGGACAAATGAACATTCAGTACTTC
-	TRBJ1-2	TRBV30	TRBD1	CAWSASPGQGVYGYTF	TGTGCCTGGAGCGCAAGCCCGGGACAGGGGGTCTATGGCTACACCTTC
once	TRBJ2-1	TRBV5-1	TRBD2	CASSLVASGSIPNEQFF	TGCGCCAGCAGCTTGGTTGCTAGCGGGAGTATTCCGAATGAGCAGTTCTTC